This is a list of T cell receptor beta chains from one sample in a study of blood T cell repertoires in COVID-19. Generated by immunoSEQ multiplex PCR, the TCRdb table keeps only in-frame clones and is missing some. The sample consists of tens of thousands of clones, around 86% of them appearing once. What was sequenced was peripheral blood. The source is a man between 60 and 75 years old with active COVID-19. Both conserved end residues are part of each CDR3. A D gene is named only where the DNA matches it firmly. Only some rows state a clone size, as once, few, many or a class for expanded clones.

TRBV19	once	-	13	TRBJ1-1	TGTGCCAGTAGTCGAAGCATGAACACTGAAGCTTTCTTT	CASSRSMNTEAFF
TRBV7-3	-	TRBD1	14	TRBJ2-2	TGTGCCAGCAGTCGGACAGGTTACACCGGGGAGCTGTTTTTT	CASSRTGYTGELFF
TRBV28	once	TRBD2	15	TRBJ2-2	TGTGCCAGCAGTTTGCGACTAGCGGGTTCCGGGGAGCTGTTTTTT	CASSLRLAGSGELFF
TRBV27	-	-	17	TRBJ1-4	TGTGCCAGCAGGATACCCCGGGAACCTTCAACTAATGAAAAACTGTTTTTT	CASRIPREPSTNEKLFF
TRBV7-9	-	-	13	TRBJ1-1	TGTGCCAGCAGCTTAGGGTCAGGGACAGAAGCTTTCTTT	CASSLGSGTEAFF
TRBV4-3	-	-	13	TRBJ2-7	TGCGCCAGCAGCCAAGCCATCTCCTACGAGCAGTACTTC	CASSQAISYEQYF
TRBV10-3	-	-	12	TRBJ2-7	TGTGCCATCAGCCGGGACATCCACGAGCAGTACTTC	CAISRDIHEQYF
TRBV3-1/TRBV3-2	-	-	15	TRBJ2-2	TGTGCCAGCAGCCCGACAACCCCGAACACCGGGGAGCTGTTTTTT	CASSPTTPNTGELFF
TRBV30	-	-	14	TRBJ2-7	TGTGCCTGGAGTGTAAGGGGTCTAGTCTACGAGCAGTACTTC	CAWSVRGLVYEQYF
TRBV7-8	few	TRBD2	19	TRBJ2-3	TGTGCCAGCAGCTTAGGGGTTAGCGGGAGCGGGGTTAGGACAGATACGCAGTATTTT	CASSLGVSGSGVRTDTQYF
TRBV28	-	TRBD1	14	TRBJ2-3	TGTGCCAGCAGCCGACAGGGCGGCACAGATACGCAGTATTTT	CASSRQGGTDTQYF
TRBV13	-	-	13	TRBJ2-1	TGTGCCAGCAGCTTAGGGGCGGGCCTCGAGCAGTTCTTC	CASSLGAGLEQFF
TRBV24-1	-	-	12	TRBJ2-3	TGTGCCACCAGTGGCGAATCTTATACGCAGTATTTT	CATSGESYTQYF
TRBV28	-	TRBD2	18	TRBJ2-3	TGTGCCAGCAGTGGATACCCGGGGGGTAGCGGCAGCACAGATACGCAGTATTTT	CASSGYPGGSGSTDTQYF
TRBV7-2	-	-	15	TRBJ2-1	TGTGCCAGCAGTTACCAGATGGACAACTACAATGAGCAGTTCTTC	CASSYQMDNYNEQFF
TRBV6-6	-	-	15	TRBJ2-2	TGTGCCAGCAGTTTGTTTCAGGGAGGCACCGGGGAGCTGTTTTTT	CASSLFQGGTGELFF
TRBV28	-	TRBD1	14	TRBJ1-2	TGTGCCAGCAGCCCGGGACAGCCCATCTATGGCTACACCTTC	CASSPGQPIYGYTF
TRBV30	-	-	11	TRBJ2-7	TGTGCCTCCGCGGGCTCCTACGAGCAGTACTTC	CASAGSYEQYF
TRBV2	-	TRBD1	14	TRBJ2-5	TGTGCCAGCAGTGCGACAGGGGGCCAAGAGACCCAGTACTTC	CASSATGGQETQYF
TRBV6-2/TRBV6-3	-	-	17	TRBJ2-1	TGTGCCAGCAGTTACATCGGGACCGGACAGCTCTACAATGAGCAGTTCTTC	CASSYIGTGQLYNEQFF
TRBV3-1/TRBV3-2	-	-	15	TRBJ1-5	TGTGCCAGCAACCCAAGTCGGGATAGCAATCAGCCCCAGCATTTT	CASNPSRDSNQPQHF
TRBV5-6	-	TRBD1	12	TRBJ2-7	TGTGCCAGCAGCCGAAACCGGGACAGGGAGTACTTC	CASSRNRDREYF
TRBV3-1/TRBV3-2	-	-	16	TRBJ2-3	TGTGCCAGCAGCCAAGATTACCGACAGGAGGCGGATACGCAGTATTTT	CASSQDYRQEADTQYF
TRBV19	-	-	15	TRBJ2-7	TGTGCCAGTAGTATAAGGGAGTCATCTGGATACGAGCAGTACTTC	CASSIRESSGYEQYF
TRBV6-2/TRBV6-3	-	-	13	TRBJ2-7	TGTGCCAGCAGTTACGGGCCGACCTACGAGCAGTACTTC	CASSYGPTYEQYF
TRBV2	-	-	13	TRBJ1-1	TGTGCCAGCAGTGAAACAGGTTACACTGAAGCTTTCTTT	CASSETGYTEAFF
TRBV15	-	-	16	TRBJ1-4	TGTGCCACCAGCAGAGATCGTGGGGGCGTTTATGAAAAACTGTTTTTT	CATSRDRGGVYEKLFF
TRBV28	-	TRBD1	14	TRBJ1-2	TGTGCCAGCAATGTGAGGGGGCGAGGGTATGGCTACACCTTC	CASNVRGRGYGYTF
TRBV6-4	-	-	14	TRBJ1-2	TGTGCCAGCAGTGGCCCCTTGACATTCTATGGCTACACCTTC	CASSGPLTFYGYTF